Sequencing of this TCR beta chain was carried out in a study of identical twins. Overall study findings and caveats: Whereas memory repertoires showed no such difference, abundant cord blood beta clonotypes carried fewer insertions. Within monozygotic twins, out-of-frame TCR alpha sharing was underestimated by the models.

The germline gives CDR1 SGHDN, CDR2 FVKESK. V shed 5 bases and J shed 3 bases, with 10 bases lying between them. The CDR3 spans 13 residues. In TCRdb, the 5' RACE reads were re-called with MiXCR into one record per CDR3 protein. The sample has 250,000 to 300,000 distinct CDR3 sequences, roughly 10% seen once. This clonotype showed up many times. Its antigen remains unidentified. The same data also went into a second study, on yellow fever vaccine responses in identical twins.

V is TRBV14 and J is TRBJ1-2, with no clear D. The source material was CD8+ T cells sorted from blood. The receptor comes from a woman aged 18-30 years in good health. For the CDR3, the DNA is TGTGCCAGCAGCACACAGCGACACTATGGCTACACCTTC. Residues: CASSTQRHYGYTF.